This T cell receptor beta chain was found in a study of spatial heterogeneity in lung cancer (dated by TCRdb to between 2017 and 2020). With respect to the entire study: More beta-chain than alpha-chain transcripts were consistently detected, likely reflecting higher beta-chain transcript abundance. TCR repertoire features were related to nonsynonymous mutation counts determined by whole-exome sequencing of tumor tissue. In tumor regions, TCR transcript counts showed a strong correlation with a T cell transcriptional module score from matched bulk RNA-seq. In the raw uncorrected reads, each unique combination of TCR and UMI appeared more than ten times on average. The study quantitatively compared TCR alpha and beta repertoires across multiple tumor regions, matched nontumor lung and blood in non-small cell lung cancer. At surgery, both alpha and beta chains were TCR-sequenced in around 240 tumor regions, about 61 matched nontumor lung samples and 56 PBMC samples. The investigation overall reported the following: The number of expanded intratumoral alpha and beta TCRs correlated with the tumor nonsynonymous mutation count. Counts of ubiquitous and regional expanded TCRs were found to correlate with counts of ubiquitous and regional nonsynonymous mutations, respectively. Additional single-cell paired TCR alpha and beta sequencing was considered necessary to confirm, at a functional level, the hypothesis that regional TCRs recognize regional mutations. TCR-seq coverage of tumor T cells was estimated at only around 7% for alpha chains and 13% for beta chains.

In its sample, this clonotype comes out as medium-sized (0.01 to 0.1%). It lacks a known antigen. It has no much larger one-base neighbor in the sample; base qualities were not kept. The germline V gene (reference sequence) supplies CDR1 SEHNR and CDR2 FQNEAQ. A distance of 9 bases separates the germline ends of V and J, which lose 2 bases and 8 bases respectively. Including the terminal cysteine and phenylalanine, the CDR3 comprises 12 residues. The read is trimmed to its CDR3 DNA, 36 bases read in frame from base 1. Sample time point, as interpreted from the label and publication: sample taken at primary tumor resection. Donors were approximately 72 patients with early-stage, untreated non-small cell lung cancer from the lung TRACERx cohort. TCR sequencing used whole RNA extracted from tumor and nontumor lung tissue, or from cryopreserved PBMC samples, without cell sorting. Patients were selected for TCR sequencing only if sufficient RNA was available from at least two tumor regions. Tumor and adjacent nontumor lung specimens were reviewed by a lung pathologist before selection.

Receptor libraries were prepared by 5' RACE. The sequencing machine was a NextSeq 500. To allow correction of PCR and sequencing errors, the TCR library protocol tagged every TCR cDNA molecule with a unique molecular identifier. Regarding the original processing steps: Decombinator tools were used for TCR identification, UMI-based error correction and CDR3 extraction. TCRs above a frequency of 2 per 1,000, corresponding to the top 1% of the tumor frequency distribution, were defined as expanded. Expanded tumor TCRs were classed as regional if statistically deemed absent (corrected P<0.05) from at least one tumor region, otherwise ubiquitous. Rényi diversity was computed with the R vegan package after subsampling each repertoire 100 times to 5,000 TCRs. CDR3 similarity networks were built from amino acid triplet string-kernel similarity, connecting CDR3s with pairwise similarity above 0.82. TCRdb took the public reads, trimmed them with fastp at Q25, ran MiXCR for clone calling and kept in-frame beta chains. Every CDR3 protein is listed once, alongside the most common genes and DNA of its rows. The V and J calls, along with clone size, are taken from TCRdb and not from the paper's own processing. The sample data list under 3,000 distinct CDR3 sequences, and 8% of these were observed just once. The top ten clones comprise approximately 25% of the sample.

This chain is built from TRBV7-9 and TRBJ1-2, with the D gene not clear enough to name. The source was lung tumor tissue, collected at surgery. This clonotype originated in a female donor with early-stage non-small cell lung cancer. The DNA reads TGTGCCAGCAGCTTAAGAGGACTCGGCTACACCTTC. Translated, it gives CASSLRGLGYTF.